These T cell receptor beta chains were read from a single sample in a study of somatic mutations in cytotoxic T cells in rheumatoid arthritis. TCRdb keeps only in-frame clones here, not all; method: immunoSEQ multiplex PCR. Among 9,500 to 15,000 clones, over 80% were seen once, and the ten largest hold 13% to 15%. The sample taken for sequencing was CD8+ T cells sorted from blood. The receptors derive from an older woman in good health. Both conserved end residues are part of each CDR3. D genes are given only for firm matches. A clone size is listed for some rows: how often the clone was seen (once, few, many), or a class if it is expanded.

V gene: TRBV15; clone size: NA; D gene: TRBD1; J gene: TRBJ2-1; CDR3 DNA: TGTGCCACCAGCAAAGGAAGACAGGGCGCGGTGAATGAGCAGTTCTTC; CDR3 protein: CATSKGRQGAVNEQFF
V gene: TRBV14; clone size: NA; D gene: NA; J gene: TRBJ2-7; CDR3 DNA: TGTGCCAGCAGCCAAGGCTTCGTCGGGCCTACAGCGGGTGAGCAGTACTTC; CDR3 protein: CASSQGFVGPTAGEQYF
V gene: TRBV28; clone size: NA; D gene: TRBD1; J gene: TRBJ2-7; CDR3 DNA: TGTGCCAGCAGCCCTACGGGACAGATCGAGCAGTACTTC; CDR3 protein: CASSPTGQIEQYF
V gene: TRBV15; clone size: NA; D gene: TRBD1; J gene: TRBJ2-2; CDR3 DNA: TGTGCCACCAGCGAGGGACAGGGCGGAACCGGGGAGCTGTTTTTT; CDR3 protein: CATSEGQGGTGELFF
V gene: TRBV19; clone size: NA; D gene: TRBD1; J gene: TRBJ2-3; CDR3 DNA: TGTGCCAGTAGTACCGGGACAGGACCCACAGATACGCAGTATTTT; CDR3 protein: CASSTGTGPTDTQYF
V gene: TRBV9; clone size: once; D gene: TRBD1; J gene: TRBJ2-3; CDR3 DNA: TGTGCCAGCAGCGTAGACGGGGACAGCGGAGATACGCAGTATTTT; CDR3 protein: CASSVDGDSGDTQYF
V gene: TRBV11-2; clone size: NA; D gene: TRBD2; J gene: TRBJ2-2; CDR3 DNA: TGTGCCAGCAGCTTAGTGGGGACTAGCGGTCCCGGGGAGCTGTTTTTT; CDR3 protein: CASSLVGTSGPGELFF
V gene: TRBV5-1; clone size: few; D gene: TRBD1; J gene: TRBJ2-7; CDR3 DNA: TGCGCCAGCAGCTTGGCCGCAGGGGGCAACGAGCAGTACTTC; CDR3 protein: CASSLAAGGNEQYF
V gene: TRBV25-1; clone size: NA; D gene: TRBD1; J gene: TRBJ1-5; CDR3 DNA: TGTGCCAGCAGTGACCTGGACAGGGGGGACAATCAGCCCCAGCATTTT; CDR3 protein: CASSDLDRGDNQPQHF
V gene: TRBV5-1; clone size: NA; D gene: TRBD1; J gene: TRBJ2-5; CDR3 DNA: TGCGCCAGCAGGGACAGGGGGAACCAAGAGACCCAGTACTTC; CDR3 protein: CASRDRGNQETQYF
V gene: TRBV19; clone size: NA; D gene: TRBD1; J gene: TRBJ2-2; CDR3 DNA: TGTGCCAGTAGTATAGCCTGGACAGGTTCCACCGGGGAGCTGTTTTTT; CDR3 protein: CASSIAWTGSTGELFF
V gene: TRBV7-9; clone size: NA; D gene: TRBD1; J gene: TRBJ2-7; CDR3 DNA: TGTGCCAGCAGCCCGACAGGGGGCGTAGACGAGCAGTACTTC; CDR3 protein: CASSPTGGVDEQYF